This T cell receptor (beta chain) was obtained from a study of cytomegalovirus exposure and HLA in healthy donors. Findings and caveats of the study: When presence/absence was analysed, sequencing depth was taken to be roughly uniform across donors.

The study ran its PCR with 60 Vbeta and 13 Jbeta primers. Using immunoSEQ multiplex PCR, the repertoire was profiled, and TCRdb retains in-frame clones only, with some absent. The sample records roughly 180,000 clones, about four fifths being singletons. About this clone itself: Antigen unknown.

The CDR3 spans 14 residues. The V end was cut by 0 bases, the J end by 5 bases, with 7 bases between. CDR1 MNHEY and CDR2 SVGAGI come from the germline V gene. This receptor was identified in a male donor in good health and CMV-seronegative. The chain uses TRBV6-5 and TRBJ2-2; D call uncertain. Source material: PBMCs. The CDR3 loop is CASSYSKRTGELFF. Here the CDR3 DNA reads TGTGCCAGCAGTTACTCGAAACGGACCGGGGAGCTGTTTTTT.